This T cell receptor beta chain came from a study of T cells in Graves' hyperthyroidism and ophthalmopathy. TCR beta CDR3 regions were amplified from RNA transcripts. First-round RT-PCR of the TCR CDR3 relied on the HTBI primer set. TCRdb redid the calling of the multiplex PCR reads with MiXCR, one entry per CDR3 protein. The sample yields some 270,000 distinct CDR3 sequences, about an eighth seen once. CDR1 and CDR2 (germline): MNHEY, SVGEGT. V lost 4 bases to trimming and J lost 2 bases; unmatched junction nucleotides: 10. The CDR3 consists of 17 residues. This clonotype was picked up many times. The antigen is undetermined. Study outcomes and limitations: With a median lead of around 5.9 months before onset, the model predicted ophthalmopathy. A 13 V-J signature model discriminated ophthalmopathy versus stable hyperthyroidism. In the blood, most expanded thyroid clonotypes above 0.001 appeared as well.

This receptor was obtained from a woman aged 30 to 39 with Graves' hyperthyroidism that later progressed to Graves' ophthalmopathy. The chain is built from TRBV6-2 or TRBV6-3 and TRBJ2-1; 8 bases are shared with TRBD1. The sequencing sample was made of blood. CDR3 DNA sequence: TGTGCCAGCAGTTTTACCCTTTCACAGGGGGCCTACAATGAGCAGTTCTTC. Its translation is CASSFTLSQGAYNEQFF.